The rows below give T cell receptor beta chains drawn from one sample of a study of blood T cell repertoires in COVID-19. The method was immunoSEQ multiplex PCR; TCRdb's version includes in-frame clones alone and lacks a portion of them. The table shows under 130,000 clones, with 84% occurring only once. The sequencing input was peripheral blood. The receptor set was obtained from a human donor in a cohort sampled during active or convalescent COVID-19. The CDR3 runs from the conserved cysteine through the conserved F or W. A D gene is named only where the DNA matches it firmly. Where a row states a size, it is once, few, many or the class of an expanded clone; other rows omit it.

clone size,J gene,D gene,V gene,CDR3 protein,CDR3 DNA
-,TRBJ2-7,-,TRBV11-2,CASSLGHLSYEQYF,TGTGCCAGCAGCTTAGGGCACCTCTCCTACGAGCAGTACTTC
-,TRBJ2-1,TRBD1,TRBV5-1,CASSGGQGVNEQFF,TGCGCCAGCAGCGGCGGACAGGGGGTTAATGAGCAGTTCTTC
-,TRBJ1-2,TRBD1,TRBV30,CAWRGGGQVYGYTF,TGTGCCTGGAGAGGCGGTGGACAGGTCTATGGCTACACCTTC
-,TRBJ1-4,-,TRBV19,CASSVGLTATNEKLFF,TGTGCCAGTAGTGTTGGGCTCACTGCGACTAATGAAAAACTGTTTTTT
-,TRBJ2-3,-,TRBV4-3,CASSQEQQNTQYF,TGCGCCAGCAGCCAAGAACAGCAGAATACGCAGTATTTT
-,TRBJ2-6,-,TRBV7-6,CASSLAQYRSGANVLTF,TGTGCCAGCAGCTTAGCGCAATATAGATCCGGGGCCAACGTCCTGACTTTC
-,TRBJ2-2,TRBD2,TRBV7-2,CASSLDSGANTGELFF,TGTGCCAGCAGCTTAGATAGCGGGGCCAACACCGGGGAGCTGTTTTTT
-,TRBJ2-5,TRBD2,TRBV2,CASKGLAGVQETQYF,TGTGCCAGCAAAGGACTAGCGGGGGTACAAGAGACCCAGTACTTC
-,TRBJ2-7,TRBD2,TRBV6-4,CASSVGSAGGLMWDEQYF,TGTGCCAGCAGTGTCGGCTCAGCGGGGGGGCTTATGTGGGACGAGCAGTACTTC
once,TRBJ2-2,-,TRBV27,CASCPGNTGELFF,TGTGCCAGCTGCCCGGGGAACACCGGGGAGCTGTTTTTT
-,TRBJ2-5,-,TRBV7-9,CASRPVQETQYF,TGTGCCAGCAGGCCTGTACAGGAGACCCAGTACTTC
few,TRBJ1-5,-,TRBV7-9,CASSYDSSNQPQHF,TGTGCCAGCAGCTACGACAGTAGCAATCAGCCCCAGCATTTT
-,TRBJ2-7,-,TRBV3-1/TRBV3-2,CASSQDPGEGAYEQYF,TGTGCCAGCAGCCAAGATCCCGGGGAGGGGGCCTACGAGCAGTACTTC
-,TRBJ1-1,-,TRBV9,CASSFTTAGTEAFF,TGTGCCAGCAGCTTTACGACGGCCGGGACTGAAGCTTTCTTT
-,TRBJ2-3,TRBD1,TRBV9,CASSVGGQDRDTQYF,TGTGCCAGCAGCGTAGGGGGACAGGATCGAGATACGCAGTATTTT
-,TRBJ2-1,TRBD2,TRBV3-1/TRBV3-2,CASSSLAGVGFF,TGTGCCAGCAGCTCCCTAGCGGGGGTGGGGTTCTTC
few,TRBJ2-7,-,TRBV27,CASSGTRSYEQYF,TGTGCCAGCAGCGGGACACGCTCCTACGAGCAGTACTTC
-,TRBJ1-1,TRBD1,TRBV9,CASSPGTGNTEAFF,TGTGCCAGCAGCCCCGGGACAGGGAACACTGAAGCTTTCTTT
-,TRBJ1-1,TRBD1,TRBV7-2,CASRRDRGHTEAFF,TGTGCCAGCAGACGGGACAGGGGTCACACTGAAGCTTTCTTT
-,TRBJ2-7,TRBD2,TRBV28,CASSSSGGEYYEQYF,TGTGCCAGCAGCTCTAGCGGGGGCGAGTACTACGAGCAGTACTTC
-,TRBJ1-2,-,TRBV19,CASTGQINYGYTF,TGTGCCAGTACCGGACAGATTAACTATGGCTACACCTTC
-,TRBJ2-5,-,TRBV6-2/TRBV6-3,CASSLQGRETQYF,TGTGCCAGCAGCCTCCAGGGTAGAGAGACCCAGTACTTC
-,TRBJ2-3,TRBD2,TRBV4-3,CASSLLAGDTDTQYF,TGCGCCAGCAGCCTACTAGCGGGGGACACAGATACGCAGTATTTT
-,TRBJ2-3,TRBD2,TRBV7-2,CASSRLAGTQYF,TGTGCCAGCAGCCGGTTAGCGGGTACGCAGTATTTT
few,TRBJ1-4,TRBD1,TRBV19,CASSDRGLNEKLFF,TGTGCCAGTAGTGACAGGGGGCTCAATGAAAAACTGTTTTTT
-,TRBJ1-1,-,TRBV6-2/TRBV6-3,CASSYSLSQGHRTEAFF,TGTGCCAGCAGTTACTCTTTGTCACAGGGCCATCGAACTGAAGCTTTCTTT
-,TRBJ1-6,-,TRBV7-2,CASSRTNTAGLSPLHF,TGTGCCAGCAGCCGGACGAATACCGCGGGTTTGTCACCCCTCCACTTT
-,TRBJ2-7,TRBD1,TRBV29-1,CSVEIPGQRSYEQYF,TGCAGCGTTGAGATTCCGGGACAGCGGTCCTACGAGCAGTACTTC
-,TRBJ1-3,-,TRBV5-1,CASSGTSGNTIYF,TGCGCCAGCAGCGGGACTTCTGGAAACACCATATATTTT
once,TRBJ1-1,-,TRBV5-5,CASSFGRGDTEAFF,TGTGCCAGCAGCTTCGGCCGGGGGGACACTGAAGCTTTCTTT
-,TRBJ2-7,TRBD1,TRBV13,CASSLGGQGAHEQYF,TGTGCCAGCAGCTTAGGCGGTCAGGGGGCACACGAGCAGTACTTC
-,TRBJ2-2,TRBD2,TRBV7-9,CASSFIRGGTGELFF,TGTGCCAGCAGCTTTATACGGGGGGGCACCGGGGAGCTGTTTTTT
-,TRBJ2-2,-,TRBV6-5,CASSYTGNTGELFF,TGTGCCAGCAGTTACACGGGGAACACCGGGGAGCTGTTTTTT
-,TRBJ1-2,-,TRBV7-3,CASSPTGSESYTF,TGTGCCAGCAGCCCCACGGGGTCCGAGTCCTACACCTTC
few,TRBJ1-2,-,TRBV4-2,CASSQERSGDTRFYGYTF,TGTGCCAGCAGCCAAGAACGTAGTGGGGACACCCGGTTCTATGGCTACACCTTC
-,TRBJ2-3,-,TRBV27,CASSRGADTQYF,TGTGCCAGCAGTCGGGGAGCAGATACGCAGTATTTT
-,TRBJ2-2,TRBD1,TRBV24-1,CATAGTGDTGELFF,TGTGCCACCGCCGGGACAGGGGACACCGGGGAGCTGTTTTTT
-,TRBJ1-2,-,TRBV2,CASSDSGGDYYGYTF,TGTGCCAGCAGTGATTCGGGGGGCGACTATTATGGCTACACCTTC
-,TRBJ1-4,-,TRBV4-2,CASSQGGGFNEKLFF,TGTGCCAGCAGCCAAGGTGGGGGGTTTAATGAAAAACTGTTTTTT
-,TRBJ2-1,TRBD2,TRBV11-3,CASSLLAGGPYNEQFF,TGTGCCAGCAGCTTACTGGCGGGGGGCCCTTACAATGAGCAGTTCTTC
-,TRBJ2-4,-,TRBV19,CASGLEGIQYF,TGTGCCAGTGGGCTCGAGGGCATTCAGTACTTC
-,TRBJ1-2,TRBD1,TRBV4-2,CASSQPRQGEGYTF,TGTGCCAGCAGCCAACCACGACAGGGAGAGGGCTACACCTTC